Listed below are T cell receptor beta chains from one sample, sequenced in a study of relationships among human T cell subsets. Via MiXCR, TCRdb re-called the multiplex PCR reads, giving one row per CDR3 protein. Of more than 7,000 distinct CDR3 sequences listed, about 50% are singletons. Sequenced material: memory T cells sorted from blood. Receptors originate from a middle-aged man in good health. Each CDR3 is given with its conserved first and last residue. The order of the fields is clone size, D gene, V gene, J gene, CDR3 DNA, CDR3 protein. The D gene is left open where the match is weak. Only part of the rows carry a size: once, few, many, or a class if the clone is expanded.

NA	TRBD1	TRBV7-8	TRBJ1-5	TGTGCCAGCAGCTCCTCGACAGGGGTAATAGCTCCCCAGCATTTT	CASSSSTGVIAPQHF
NA	NA	TRBV28	TRBJ2-7	TGTGCCAGCAGTTCCTCCACCGGGACCGGGAAAGGGGAGCAGTACTTC	CASSSSTGTGKGEQYF
NA	NA	TRBV6-1	TRBJ1-1	TGTGCCAGCAGTGTAGACCTTCCGAGCCCTGAAGCTTTCTTT	CASSVDLPSPEAFF
few	NA	TRBV29-1	TRBJ2-5	TGCAGCGTTGAGTGGGCGGCCAGGGAGACCCAGTACTTC	CSVEWAARETQYF
NA	NA	TRBV25-1	TRBJ2-7	TGTGCCAGCAGTGAATTAAGGGGCCACGAGCAGTACTTC	CASSELRGHEQYF
NA	TRBD1	TRBV27	TRBJ1-1	TGTGCCAGCAGTCAACGGGACAGCCCTGAAGCTTTCTTT	CASSQRDSPEAFF
few	NA	TRBV6-5	TRBJ2-7	TGTGCCAGCAGTTACTCTGGAGGGGGCGGGTACGAGCAGTACTTC	CASSYSGGGGYEQYF
few	NA	TRBV20-1	TRBJ2-7	TGCAGTGCGGGCGAGGGGAGCCACGAGCAGTACTTC	CSAGEGSHEQYF
few	TRBD2	TRBV4-1	TRBJ2-3	TGCGCCAGCATGTCGGGTTATGAGCGGGAGCACACAGATACGCAGTATTTT	CASMSGYEREHTDTQYF
NA	TRBD1	TRBV12-3/TRBV12-4	TRBJ1-5	TGTGCCAGCAGTTTGGACAGGGCTAGCAATCAGCCCCAGCATTTT	CASSLDRASNQPQHF
NA	TRBD2	TRBV7-9	TRBJ2-2	TGTGCCAGCAGCTTAGGAGGACTAGCCGGGACCGGGGAGCTGTTTTTT	CASSLGGLAGTGELFF
NA	TRBD1	TRBV12-3/TRBV12-4	TRBJ1-2	TGTGCCAGCACCCTCACAGGGGGCAGTGGCTACACCTTC	CASTLTGGSGYTF
NA	TRBD1	TRBV20-1	TRBJ1-5	TGCAGTGGACAGGGGGGGTATAGCAATCAGCCCCAGCATTTT	CSGQGGYSNQPQHF
few	TRBD1	TRBV27	TRBJ2-7	TGTGCCAGCAATTTAGGACAGGGTACTACCTACGAGCAGTACTTC	CASNLGQGTTYEQYF
NA	TRBD1	TRBV5-1	TRBJ2-7	TGCGCCAGCAGCTTGGAGGGGACAGGGGTGTACGAGCAGTACTTC	CASSLEGTGVYEQYF
NA	TRBD1	TRBV13	TRBJ1-1	TGTGCCAGCAGCTCGGGACAGTACACTGAAGCTTTCTTT	CASSSGQYTEAFF
NA	TRBD1	TRBV28	TRBJ1-2	TGTGCCATCGGACAGGGGCTCGGCTACACCTTC	CAIGQGLGYTF
medium-sized	TRBD1	TRBV11-2	TRBJ2-7	TGTGCCAGCAGCCCGGGACAGGGGCCCTACGAGCAGTACTTC	CASSPGQGPYEQYF
NA	TRBD1	TRBV7-8	TRBJ2-1	TGTGCCAGCAGCCAGGAGAGAGTCGGGACAGGGGGCCTTGAGCAGTTCTTC	CASSQERVGTGGLEQFF
few	NA	TRBV20-1	TRBJ2-1	TGCAGTGCTCGACCAGCAGGGCGCGGGGTCAATGAGCAGTTCTTC	CSARPAGRGVNEQFF
NA	NA	TRBV28	TRBJ1-1	TGTGCCAGCAGGCAGGGGAACACTGAAGCTTTCTTT	CASRQGNTEAFF
NA	TRBD1	TRBV28	TRBJ1-2	TGTGCCAGCAGTGCAGGACAGGGGGTTGCTGGCTACACCTTC	CASSAGQGVAGYTF
NA	NA	TRBV7-9	TRBJ1-1	TGTGCCAGCAGCTTAGAAGATCAAACTGAAGCTTTCTTT	CASSLEDQTEAFF
once	NA	TRBV11-2	TRBJ2-1	TGTGCCAGCAGCCAAGTCTGGATTGGGTATGAGCAGTTCTTC	CASSQVWIGYEQFF
NA	TRBD2	TRBV4-1	TRBJ2-3	TGCGCCAGCAGCCAAGATGAGGCGGGAGGGGATACGCAGTATTTT	CASSQDEAGGDTQYF
few	NA	TRBV5-1	TRBJ1-1	TGCGCCAGCAGCTTGGATGGACAGAAGAACACTGAAGCTTTCTTT	CASSLDGQKNTEAFF
once	TRBD1	TRBV6-5	TRBJ2-7	TGTGCCAGCAGGGGACAGGGTAGGGACGAGCAGTACTTC	CASRGQGRDEQYF
NA	TRBD1	TRBV6-2/TRBV6-3	TRBJ2-3	TGTGCCAGCAGGGGGACAGCCCGTAGCACAGATACGCAGTATTTT	CASRGTARSTDTQYF
NA	TRBD2	TRBV2	TRBJ2-3	TGTGCCAGCAGTCGGACTAGCGCCCGAGATACGCAGTATTTT	CASSRTSARDTQYF
NA	TRBD2	TRBV7-9	TRBJ2-3	TGTGCCAGCAGCTCCCACCAGCGGGGCCGCACAGATACGCAGTATTTT	CASSSHQRGRTDTQYF
few	NA	TRBV7-3	TRBJ2-7	TGTGCCAGCAGCTTAGGAGCCGGGACACAATACGAGCAGTACTTC	CASSLGAGTQYEQYF
NA	TRBD1	TRBV12-3/TRBV12-4	TRBJ1-4	TGTGCCAGCAGCCGGGACAGCCATGAAAAACTGGTTTTT	CASSRDSHEKLVF
NA	NA	TRBV20-1	TRBJ1-1	TGCAGTGCTAGAAACACGGGCGCGACTGAAGCTTTCTTT	CSARNTGATEAFF
few	TRBD2	TRBV4-2	TRBJ2-3	TGTGCCAGCAGCCAACAAACTAGCGTAGGGGATACGCAGTATTTT	CASSQQTSVGDTQYF
few	NA	TRBV6-6	TRBJ2-3	TGTGCCAGCAGTGCCGACAGCACAGATACGCAGTATTTT	CASSADSTDTQYF
medium-sized	TRBD2	TRBV7-9	TRBJ2-7	TGTGCCAGCAGCACCGGACTAGCTGGCTACGAGCAGTACTTC	CASSTGLAGYEQYF
few	NA	TRBV5-4	TRBJ2-6	TGCGCCAGCAGCACTGATCCTGACGCCAACGTCCTGACTTTC	CASSTDPDANVLTF
NA	NA	TRBV5-1	TRBJ2-3	TGCGCCAGCAGCTTGGGGCCAGGCAGCCGCACAGATACGCAGTATTTT	CASSLGPGSRTDTQYF
few	NA	TRBV5-1	TRBJ2-1	TGCGCCAGCAGCTTGCGCCTTTCCGGGGGATACAATGAGCAGTTCTTC	CASSLRLSGGYNEQFF
NA	TRBD1	TRBV10-3	TRBJ1-1	TGTGCCGGGGGACAGCAGAACACTGAAGCTTTCTTT	CAGGQQNTEAFF
NA	NA	TRBV6-6	TRBJ2-7	TGTGCCAGCAGTTACACCGGGGACTACGAGCAGTACTTC	CASSYTGDYEQYF
NA	NA	TRBV2	TRBJ2-3	TGTGCCAGCAGTGAATTCTCCTGGGATGATACGCAGTATTTT	CASSEFSWDDTQYF
few	NA	TRBV29-1	TRBJ2-7	TGCAGCGTGTCGGAACAAGATTACGAGCAGTACTTC	CSVSEQDYEQYF